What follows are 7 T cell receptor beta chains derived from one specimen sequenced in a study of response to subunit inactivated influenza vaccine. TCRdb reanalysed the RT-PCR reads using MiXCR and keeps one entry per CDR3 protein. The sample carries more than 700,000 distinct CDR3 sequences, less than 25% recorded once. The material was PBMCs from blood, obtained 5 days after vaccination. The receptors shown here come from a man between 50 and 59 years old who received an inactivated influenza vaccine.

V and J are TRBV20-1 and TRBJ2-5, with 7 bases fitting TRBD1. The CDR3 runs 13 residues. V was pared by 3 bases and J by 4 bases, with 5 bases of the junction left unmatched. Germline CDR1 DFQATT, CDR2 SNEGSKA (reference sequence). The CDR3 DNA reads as TGCAGTGCTAGGACCACAGGGGTAGAGACCCAGTACTTC. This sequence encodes CSARTTGVETQYF.

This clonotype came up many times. CDR3 bases: TGTGCCAGCAGCCCGTACCAGGGTCGTAGCGGGAGGACCTACAATGAGCAGTTCTTC. Its translation is CASSPYQGRSGRTYNEQFF. J is TRBJ2-1 and V is TRBV9, with 10 positions matching TRBD2. The trim removed 4 bases at V and 2 bases at J, leaving 15 bases unmatched. The length of the CDR3 is 19 residues. Germline CDR1 reads SGDLS; CDR2 reads YYNGEE. The full variable domain, completed using reference TRBV9 and TRBJ2-1, is DSGVTQTPKHLITATGQRVTLRCSPRSGDLSVYWYQQSLDQGLQFLIQYYNGEERAKGNILERFSAQQFPDLHSELNLSSLELGDSALYFCASSPYQGRSGRTYNEQFFGPGTRLTVL.

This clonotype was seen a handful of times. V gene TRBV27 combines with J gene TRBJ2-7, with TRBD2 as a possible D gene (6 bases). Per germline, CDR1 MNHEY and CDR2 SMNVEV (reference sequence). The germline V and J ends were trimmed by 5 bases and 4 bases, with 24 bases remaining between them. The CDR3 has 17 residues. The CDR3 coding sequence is TGTGCCAGCAGTCCATTATCGGAGCTTAGCGGAGATTACGAGCAGTACTTC. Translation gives CASSPLSELSGDYEQYF.

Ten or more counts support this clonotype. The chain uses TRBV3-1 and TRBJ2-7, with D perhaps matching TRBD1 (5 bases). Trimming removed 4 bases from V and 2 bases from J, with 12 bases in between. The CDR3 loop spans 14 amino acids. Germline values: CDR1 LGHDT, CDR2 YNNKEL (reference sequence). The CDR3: CASSPRVTPYEQYF. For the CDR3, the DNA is TGTGCCAGCAGCCCCAGGGTCACCCCCTACGAGCAGTACTTC.

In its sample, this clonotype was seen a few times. This CDR3 is CASSLNAVSNTEAFF. CDR3 nucleotides: TGTGCCAGCAGTTTAAATGCGGTTTCGAACACTGAAGCTTTCTTT. V is TRBV12-3 or TRBV12-4 and J is TRBJ1-1; the D is unclear. This CDR3 contains 15 residues. Trimming left V 2 bases short and J 1 base short, with 11 bases between.

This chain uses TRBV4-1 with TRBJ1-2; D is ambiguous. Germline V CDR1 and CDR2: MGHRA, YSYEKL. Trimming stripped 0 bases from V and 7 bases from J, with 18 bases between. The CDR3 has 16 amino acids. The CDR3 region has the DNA TGCGCCAGCAGCCAAGAATCAGGCATAATAGCGGGTGGCTACACCTTC. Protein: CASSQESGIIAGGYTF.

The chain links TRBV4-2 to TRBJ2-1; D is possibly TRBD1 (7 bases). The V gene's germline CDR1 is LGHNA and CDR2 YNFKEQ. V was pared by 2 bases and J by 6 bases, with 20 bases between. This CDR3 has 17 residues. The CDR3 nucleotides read TGTGCCAGCAGCCAAACTATACTCAAGCAGGGGGGCAATGAGCAGTTCTTC. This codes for CASSQTILKQGGNEQFF.